In its sample, the clone carrying this TCR beta chain was seen a few times. Its target is unknown. Here the CDR3 omits its conserved ending phenylalanine or tryptophan, so a read error is the likely source. It is unclear where the CDR3 begins or ends on the DNA, so no DNA is shown, and the CDR3 is as TCRdb lists it. This entry comes from a study of CD8+CD57+ T cells in acquired aplastic anemia. General study points: Found in both controls and patients were around 29 CD8+ CDR3 sequences.

The template used for profiling TCR beta VDJ and CDR3 was genomic DNA. MiXCR was run by TCRdb on the reads, yielding one entry per CDR3 protein. This repertoire shows some 130,000 distinct CDR3 sequences, 41% found once; its top ten account for over 6.5%. CDR1 KGHSH and CDR2 LQKENI come from the germline V gene. Inclusive of both ends, the CDR3 amounts to 8 amino acids. The source of this sequence is a human donor in good health, serving as a control. V is TRBV18 and J is TRBJ2-3. The sequencing input was sorted CD4+, CD8+, or CD8+CD57+ T cells (not recorded which) from PBMCs. CDR3 protein: CASSPSVS.